The rows below give T cell receptor beta chains drawn from one sample of a study of blood T cell repertoires in COVID-19. Assay used: immunoSEQ multiplex PCR; TCRdb lists only in-frame clones, some missing. The repertoire holds over 200,000 clones, with roughly 80% as singletons. Sequencing input: peripheral blood. These receptors were collected from a human donor in a cohort sampled during active COVID-19. CDR3s include the opening cysteine and the closing phenylalanine or tryptophan. A D gene is named only where the DNA matches it firmly. Some rows mark clone size as missing; the rest say once, few, many or name a class of expanded clone.

V: TRBV6-1
J: TRBJ1-1
size: NA
D: TRBD1
DNA: TGTGCCAGCAATGAAGGGGGCAACACTGAAGCTTTCTTT
CDR3: CASNEGGNTEAFF

V: TRBV28
J: TRBJ2-7
size: NA
D: TRBD2
DNA: TGTGCCAGCAGTTTAACTAGCGGAACCTACGAGCAGTACTTC
CDR3: CASSLTSGTYEQYF

V: TRBV7-9
J: TRBJ1-1
size: NA
D: NA
DNA: TGTGCCAGCAGCCAAAGACAGGCAAACACTGAAGCTTTCTTT
CDR3: CASSQRQANTEAFF

V: TRBV7-2
J: TRBJ1-2
size: NA
D: NA
DNA: TGTGCCAGCAGCCCACACGCAGGGGATGGCTACACCTTC
CDR3: CASSPHAGDGYTF

V: TRBV6-1
J: TRBJ2-7
size: NA
D: TRBD2
DNA: TGTGCCAGCAGTGAAGGGACTAGCGGGAGTACAAGGTACTTC
CDR3: CASSEGTSGSTRYF

V: TRBV29-1
J: TRBJ2-1
size: once
D: TRBD2
DNA: TGCAGCGTAGCGGGAGAGAAGTACAATGAGCAGTTCTTC
CDR3: CSVAGEKYNEQFF

V: TRBV7-6
J: TRBJ2-1
size: NA
D: NA
DNA: TGTGCCAGCAGCTTAATTCCTAGCGCTAACAATGAGCAGTTCTTC
CDR3: CASSLIPSANNEQFF

V: TRBV18
J: TRBJ2-3
size: NA
D: TRBD1
DNA: TGTGCCAGCACCCACGACAGGGGCCGCACAGATACGCAGTATTTT
CDR3: CASTHDRGRTDTQYF

V: TRBV7-9
J: TRBJ2-1
size: few
D: NA
DNA: TGTGCCAGCAGCTTAGCTGGGCTAGCGAAGGACAATGAGCAGTTCTTC
CDR3: CASSLAGLAKDNEQFF

V: TRBV27
J: TRBJ2-3
size: NA
D: NA
DNA: TGTGCCAGCAGTTTAGCTAGCGTAACAGATACGCAGTATTTT
CDR3: CASSLASVTDTQYF

V: TRBV6-2/TRBV6-3
J: TRBJ1-1
size: NA
D: NA
DNA: TGTGCCAGCAGTTACCCACATTCGAACACTGAAGCTTTCTTT
CDR3: CASSYPHSNTEAFF

V: TRBV28
J: TRBJ1-5
size: once
D: NA
DNA: TGTGCCCTGGGGAGAATTAATCAGCCCCAGCATTTT
CDR3: CALGRINQPQHF

V: TRBV5-1
J: TRBJ2-5
size: NA
D: NA
DNA: TGCGCCAGCAGCCAACAAGAGACCCAGTACTTC
CDR3: CASSQQETQYF